The 11 T cell receptor beta chains given below trace back to one sample, sequenced in a study of blood T cell repertoires in COVID-19. The table came from immunoSEQ multiplex PCR; TCRdb's copy has only in-frame clones and leaves some out. The top ten hold 4.5% to 6% of the sample, which has hundreds of thousands of clones, around 82% seen once. The sequenced material came from peripheral blood. These receptors were taken from a woman over 75 with active or convalescent COVID-19.

The CDR3: CASSFGRAGANEKLFF. The CDR3 DNA reads TGTGCCAGCAGCTTCGGTCGGGCAGGGGCTAATGAAAAACTGTTTTTT. The J gene is TRBJ1-4, the V gene TRBV7-9, with D possibly being TRBD1 (6 bases). Deletions cut 3 bases from V and 3 bases from J, with 14 bases between. This CDR3 has 16 amino acids. Germline CDR1 reads SEHNR; CDR2 reads FQNEAQ (reference sequence).

Comment on this clone: An end of the junction differs from the germline gene, which may be a read error. The chain links TRBV7-9 to TRBJ2-3; 8 bases agree with TRBD1. This CDR3 contains 15 residues. Looked up from germline, CDR1 is SEHNR and CDR2 is FQNEAQ (reference sequence). CDR3 DNA: TGTGCCAGCAGTTTAGGGACAGGTCACACAGATACGCAGTATTTT. Residues: CASSLGTGHTDTQYF.

V and J are TRBV2 and TRBJ1-5, with unresolved D. The CDR3 extends over 14 amino acids. Trimming removed 11 bases at V and 0 bases at J, with 14 bases between. The germline V gene encodes CDR1 SNHLY and CDR2 FYNNEI. CDR3 loop: CALGAGNSNQPQHF. The CDR3 nucleotides are TGTGCCCTAGGAGCCGGAAATAGCAATCAGCCCCAGCATTTT. The variable domain in full, completed from reference TRBV2 and TRBJ1-5, reads EPEVTQTPSHQVTQMGQEVILRCVPISNHLYFYWYRQILGQKVEFLVSFYNNEISEKSEIFDDQFSVERPDGSNFTLKIRSTKLEDSAMYFCALGAGNSNQPQHFGDGTRLSIL.

This rearrangement joins TRBV5-4 to TRBJ1-6, with 7 bases matching TRBD1. Looked up from germline, CDR1 is SGHNT and CDR2 is YYREEE (reference sequence). The CDR3 loop spans 14 amino acids. Trimming removed 4 bases from V and 7 bases from J; junction bases left unmatched: 5. The CDR3 bases are TGTGCCAGCAGCCAGGACAGGACGAATTCACCCCTCCACTTT. This gives the protein CASSQDRTNSPLHF.

This clone was observed a handful of times. A read error may produce the germline difference seen at one junction end. This rearrangement joins TRBV6-1 to TRBJ1-2; a possible D gene is TRBD1 (5 bases). The CDR3 has 11 amino acids. Germline V gives CDR1 MNHNS, CDR2 SASEGT. CDR3 DNA sequence: TGTGCCAGCAGTGAGAGCTTGTCAGGGCCGTTC. Residues: CASSESLSGPF.

V is TRBV28 and J is TRBJ1-2, with D possibly being TRBD1 (6 bases). The CDR3 is 14 residues long. The germline V and J ends were trimmed by 3 bases and 8 bases, with 16 bases remaining between them. CDR1 MDHEN and CDR2 SYDVKM come from the germline V gene. The CDR3 DNA follows: TGTGCCAGCAGTTTGCCCGTAACAGGGCCCGGCTACACCTTC. Translating it yields CASSLPVTGPGYTF.

This chain joins TRBV20-1 and TRBJ2-1, with unresolved D. Germline lookup yields CDR1 DFQATT and CDR2 SNEGSKA (reference sequence). Deletions cut 3 bases from V and 5 bases from J, with 8 bases between. The CDR3 extends over 12 amino acids. In nucleotides, the CDR3 is TGCAGTGCTAGTCGGAGTAACAATGAGCAGTTCTTC. This codes for CSASRSNNEQFF.

This chain connects TRBV27 to TRBJ2-5, with 8 bases aligning to TRBD2. Germline CDR1 MNHEY, CDR2 SMNVEV (reference sequence). With 3 bases clipped from V and 5 bases from J, the junction kept 2 bases outside the gene matches. CDR3 length: 13 amino acids. CDR3 bases: TGTGCCAGCAGTTTCCCGGGGGGGGAGACCCAGTACTTC. This sequence encodes CASSFPGGETQYF.

This chain links TRBV4-2 with TRBJ2-1; 10 positions agree with TRBD2. The CDR3 is 17 amino acids. J gave up 1 base and V 0 bases, and 3 bases lay outside the gene matches. Germline V gives CDR1 LGHNA, CDR2 YNFKEQ. The CDR3 spells CASSQDSSGGSYNEQFF. The CDR3 DNA follows: TGTGCCAGCAGCCAAGATTCTAGCGGGGGTTCCTACAATGAGCAGTTCTTC.

The CDR3 sequence: CASSMAGLRQFF. The CDR3 coding sequence is TGTGCCAGTAGTATGGCTGGACTAAGGCAGTTCTTC. The rearrangement joins TRBV19 to TRBJ2-1; tentative D call: TRBD2 (6 bases). Germline assignment: CDR1 LNHDA and CDR2 SQIVND (reference sequence). Trimming pared 3 bases from V and 12 bases from J, leaving 12 bases between. The CDR3 has 12 amino acids.

The J gene is TRBJ2-5, the V gene TRBV24-1; 10 nucleotides line up with TRBD2. The CDR3 loop spans 17 amino acids. Germline V gives CDR1 KGHDR, CDR2 SFDVKD. The V gene end was trimmed by 2 bases and the J gene end by 5 bases; junction bases not matched to a gene: 10. CDR3 coding DNA: TGTGCCACCAGTGATTACCCTAGCGGGAGAACGGGGGAGACCCAGTACTTC. Translation: CATSDYPSGRTGETQYF.